One and the same sample provided the 2 T cell receptor beta chains below, sequenced in a study of cytomegalovirus exposure and HLA in healthy donors. Primers included in the PCR were 60 Vbeta and 13 Jbeta primers. Generated by immunoSEQ multiplex PCR, the TCRdb table keeps only in-frame clones and is missing some. The sample shows approximately 170,000 clones, around three quarters of them seen only once. Input material: PBMCs. The receptor source for this set is a middle-aged man in good health and CMV-seronegative.

V gene TRBV15 combines with J gene TRBJ2-1; 16 bases fit TRBD2. CDR3 length equals 19 residues. V lost 3 bases to trimming and J lost 3 bases; unmatched junction nucleotides: 8. Germline loops: CDR1 LNHNV, CDR2 YYDKDF (reference sequence). The CDR3 DNA sequence: TGTGCCACCAGCAGGCCGGGACTAGCGGGAGGGCCGGGCTACAATGAGCAGTTCTTC. Amino acid sequence: CATSRPGLAGGPGYNEQFF.

The V and J genes are TRBV18 and TRBJ1-1; no firm D call. The CDR3 has 14 amino acids. Trimming shortened V by 3 bases and J by 8 bases, and 16 bases separated the two germline ends. Germline CDR1 is KGHSH and CDR2 is LQKENI. As DNA, the CDR3 is TGTGCCAGCTCACCCCCCGGCGGGAATTACGAAGCTTTCTTT. This codes for CASSPPGGNYEAFF.